The TCR beta chain described here comes from a study of early T cells in non-severe SARS-CoV-2 infection. This clonotype occurred many times. CDR3 length: 14 amino acids. The ends were cut back, 5 bases at V and 1 base at J, with 11 bases in the middle. CDR1 is SGHAT and CDR2 is FQNNGV in the germline V gene. One entry per CDR3 protein results from TCRdb running MiXCR on the 5' RACE reads. The sample holds 70,000 to 85,000 distinct CDR3 sequences; approximately 13% are singletons and the top ten take about 6.5%. The rearrangement joins TRBV11-2 to TRBJ1-1; D possibly corresponds to TRBD1 (6 bases). Source material: whole blood. This TCR derives from an adult who was a healthcare worker with PCR-confirmed SARS-CoV-2 infection or an uninfected control (not recorded which). DNA of the CDR3: TGTGCCAGCAGCATGGGGGCAGAGAACACTGAAGCTTTCTTT. Translated: CASSMGAENTEAFF.